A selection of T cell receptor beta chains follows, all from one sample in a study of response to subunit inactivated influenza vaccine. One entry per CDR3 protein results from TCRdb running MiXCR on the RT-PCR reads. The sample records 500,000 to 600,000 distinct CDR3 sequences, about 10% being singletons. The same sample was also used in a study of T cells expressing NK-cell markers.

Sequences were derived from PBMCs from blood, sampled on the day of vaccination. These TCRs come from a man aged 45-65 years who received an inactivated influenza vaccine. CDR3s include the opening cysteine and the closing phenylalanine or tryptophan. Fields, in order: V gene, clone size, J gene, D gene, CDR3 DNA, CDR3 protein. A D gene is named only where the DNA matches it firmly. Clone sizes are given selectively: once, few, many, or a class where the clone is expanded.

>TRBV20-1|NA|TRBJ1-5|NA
TGCAGTGCTAGACGGTGGGGTGCCCCTATCCCGAATCAGCCCCAGCATTTT
CSARRWGAPIPNQPQHF
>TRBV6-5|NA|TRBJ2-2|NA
TGTGCCAGCAGTTACAGGCAGGGCATACTGGGCGGGGAGCTGTTTTTT
CASSYRQGILGGELFF
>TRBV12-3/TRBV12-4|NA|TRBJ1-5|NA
TGTGCCAGCAGTCCTTCACTCCAGCCCCAGCATTTT
CASSPSLQPQHF
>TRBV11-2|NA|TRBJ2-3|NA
TGTGCCAGCAGGTTGTGGGGGAAAAGCACAGATACGCAGTATTTT
CASRLWGKSTDTQYF
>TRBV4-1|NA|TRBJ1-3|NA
TGCGCCAGCAGCCAAGAACCAGGGGACACCATATATTTT
CASSQEPGDTIYF
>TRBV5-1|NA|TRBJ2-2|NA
TGCGCCAGCAGGACCTTAGGGGGGAACACCGGGGAGCTGTTTTTT
CASRTLGGNTGELFF
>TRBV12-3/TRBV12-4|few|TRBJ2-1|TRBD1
TGTGCCAGCAGGGGACAGGGATTCGACAATGAGCAGTTCTTC
CASRGQGFDNEQFF
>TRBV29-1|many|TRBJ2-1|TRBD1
TGCAGCGTTGAAGAGGGACAGTTCTCCTACAATGAGCAGTTCTTC
CSVEEGQFSYNEQFF
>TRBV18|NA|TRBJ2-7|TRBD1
TGTGCCAGCTCGCCTAGGACAGGGAGCAGTCAGGAGCAGTACTTC
CASSPRTGSSQEQYF
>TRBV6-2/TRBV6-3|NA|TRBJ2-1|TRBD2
TGTGCCAGCAGCCGATCCAGCGGGAGGCTAGGCAATGAGCAGTTCTTC
CASSRSSGRLGNEQFF
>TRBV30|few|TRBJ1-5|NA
TGTGCCTGGGGTCACGTAGGAGATCAGCCCCAGCATTTT
CAWGHVGDQPQHF
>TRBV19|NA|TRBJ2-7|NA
TGTGCCAGTAGTCTACAACCGGGACGAAGCTCCTACGAGCAGTACTTC
CASSLQPGRSSYEQYF
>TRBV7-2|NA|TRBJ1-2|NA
TGTGCCAGCAGCACCAGATCTAACTATGGCTACACCTTC
CASSTRSNYGYTF
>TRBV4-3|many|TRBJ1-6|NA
TGCGCCAGCAGCCAAGATAATAGGGGAAATTCACCCCTCCACTTT
CASSQDNRGNSPLHF
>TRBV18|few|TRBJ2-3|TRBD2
TGTGCCAGCTCACCGGCCGGGACTAGGACCACAGATACGCAGTATTTT
CASSPAGTRTTDTQYF
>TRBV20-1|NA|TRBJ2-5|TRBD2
TGCAGTGCTCTAGCGGGGTTGAAAGAGACCCAGTACTTC
CSALAGLKETQYF